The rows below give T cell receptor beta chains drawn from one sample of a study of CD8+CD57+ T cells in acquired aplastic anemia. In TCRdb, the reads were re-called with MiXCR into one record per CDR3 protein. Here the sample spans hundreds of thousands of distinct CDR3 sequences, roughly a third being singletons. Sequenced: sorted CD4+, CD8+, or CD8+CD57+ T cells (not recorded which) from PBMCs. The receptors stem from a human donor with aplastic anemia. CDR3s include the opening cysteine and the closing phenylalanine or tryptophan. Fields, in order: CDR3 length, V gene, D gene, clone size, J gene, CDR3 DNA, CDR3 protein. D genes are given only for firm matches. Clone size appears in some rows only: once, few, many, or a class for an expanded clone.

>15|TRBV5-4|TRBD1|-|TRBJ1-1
TGTGCCAGCAGCCGAACACAGGGGGCTGGGACTGAAGCTTTCTTT
CASSRTQGAGTEAFF
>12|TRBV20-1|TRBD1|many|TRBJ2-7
TGCAGTGCCAGACAGGGGGCGGACGAGCAGTACTTC
CSARQGADEQYF
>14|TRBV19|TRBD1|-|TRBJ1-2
TGTGCCAGTAGTATAGACCGGACAGGGTTTGGCTACACCTTC
CASSIDRTGFGYTF
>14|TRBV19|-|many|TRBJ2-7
TGTGCCAGTAGTATAGGTCACCAGCGGGACGAGCAGTACTTC
CASSIGHQRDEQYF
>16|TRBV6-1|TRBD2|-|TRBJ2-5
TGTGCCAGCAGTGAAGGGCTAGCGGGGACGGAGGAGACCCAGTACTTC
CASSEGLAGTEETQYF
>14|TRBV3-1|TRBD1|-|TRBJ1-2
TGTGCCAGCAGCCAAGCGGACAGGGTAAAGGGCTACACCTTC
CASSQADRVKGYTF
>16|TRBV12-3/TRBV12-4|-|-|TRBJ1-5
TGTGCCAGCAGTCTAGACCTCCCAGGGAGTAATCAGCCCCAGCATTTT
CASSLDLPGSNQPQHF
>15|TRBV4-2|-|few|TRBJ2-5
TGTGCCAGCAGCCAAGTTGGGACAAAGAAAGAGACCCAGTACTTC
CASSQVGTKKETQYF
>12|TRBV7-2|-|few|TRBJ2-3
TGTGCCAGCAGCTTAGCGCAGGGACGGGACAATTTT
CASSLAQGRDNF
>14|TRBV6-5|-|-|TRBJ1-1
TGTGCCAGCAGTATGTGGGGTACGAACACTGAAGCTTTCTTT
CASSMWGTNTEAFF
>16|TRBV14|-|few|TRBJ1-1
TGTGCCAGCAGCCAAGTCGGATTCCGGGTGAACACTGAAGCTTTCTTT
CASSQVGFRVNTEAFF
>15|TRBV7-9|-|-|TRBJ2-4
TGTGCCAGCGGACTTAGTCTGGGCAGGAGAGAAACGATCGTCTTC
CASGLSLGRRETIVF
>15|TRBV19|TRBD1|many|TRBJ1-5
TGTGCCAGTTTTGGAGGAGACAGGGGTTATCAGCCCCAGCATTTT
CASFGGDRGYQPQHF
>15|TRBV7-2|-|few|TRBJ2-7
TGTGCCAGCAGCTTATTGCCTTCCAGCTCCCGCGAGCAGTATTTC
CASSLLPSSSREQYF
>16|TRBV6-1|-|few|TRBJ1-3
TGTGCCAGCAGTGGCCGCGTCTCCCGCTCTGGAAACACCATATATTTT
CASSGRVSRSGNTIYF
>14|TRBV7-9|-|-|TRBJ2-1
TGTGCCAGCAGCTTAGTTGGAGGGGACAATGAGCAGTTCTTC
CASSLVGGDNEQFF
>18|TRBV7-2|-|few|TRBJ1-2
TGTGCCAGCAGCTTAGTTAAGTTTGGGTCAGCCCTTAACTATGGCTACACCTTC
CASSLVKFGSALNYGYTF
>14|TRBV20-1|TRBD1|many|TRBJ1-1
TGCAGTGCTGCCCCTCGGACAGGGCGTACTGAAGCTTTCTTT
CSAAPRTGRTEAFF
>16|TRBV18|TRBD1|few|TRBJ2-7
TGTGCCAGCTCACCCGGCCCCGACAGGGGGGCCTACGAGCAGTACTTC
CASSPGPDRGAYEQYF
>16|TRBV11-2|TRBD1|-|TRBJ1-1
TGTGCCAGCAGATTCCTACCCACAGGGGGCGAGGGTGAAGCTTTCTTT
CASRFLPTGGEGEAFF
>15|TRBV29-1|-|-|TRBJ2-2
TGCAGCGTTGAAGATCCGGCAGGGTTTACCGGGGAGCTGTTTTTT
CSVEDPAGFTGELFF
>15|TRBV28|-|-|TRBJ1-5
TGTGCCAGCAGTTCCGGGACGCCCTTTAATCAGCCCCAGCATTTT
CASSSGTPFNQPQHF
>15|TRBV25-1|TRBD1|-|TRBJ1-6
TGTGCCAGCTCACCAAAGCCACAGGGGTCTCAACCCCTCCACTTT
CASSPKPQGSQPLHF
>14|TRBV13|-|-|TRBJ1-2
TGTGCCAGCAGTTTCAACAGGGTTGACTATGGCTACACCTTC
CASSFNRVDYGYTF
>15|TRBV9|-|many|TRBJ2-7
TGTGCCAGCAGCGCGCTTGAGGTTCCCTCCTACGAGCAGTACTTC
CASSALEVPSYEQYF
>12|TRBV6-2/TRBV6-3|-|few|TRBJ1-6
TGTGCCAGCAGCCCTGATTATTCACCCCTCCACTTT
CASSPDYSPLHF
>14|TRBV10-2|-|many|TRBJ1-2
TGCGCCAGCGGGGGAACTCAGGGAGGCTATGGCTACACCTTC
CASGGTQGGYGYTF
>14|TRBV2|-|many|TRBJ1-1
TGTGCCAGCAGTTATGGGGGGGGAGGGAATGAAGCTTTCTTT
CASSYGGGGNEAFF
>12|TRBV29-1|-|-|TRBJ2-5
TGCAGCGTCTCCGGGACATTCGAGACCCAGTACTTC
CSVSGTFETQYF
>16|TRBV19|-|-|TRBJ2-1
TGTGCCAGTAGAACTCCGGGCAGTACGACCGACAATGAGCAGTTCTTC
CASRTPGSTTDNEQFF
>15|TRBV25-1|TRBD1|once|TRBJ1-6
TGTGCCAGCAGTGTAGCTGGGACAGGAGATTCACCCCTCCACTTT
CASSVAGTGDSPLHF
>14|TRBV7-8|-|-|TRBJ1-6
TGTGCCAGCAGTGTCGGGGGAGAGGGGTCACCCCTCCACTTT
CASSVGGEGSPLHF
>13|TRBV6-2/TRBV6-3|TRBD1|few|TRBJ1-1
TGTGCCAGCATCCAAGGGGGCAGCGTTGAAGCTTTCTTT
CASIQGGSVEAFF
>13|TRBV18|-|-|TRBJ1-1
TGTGCCAGCCCGACACTTGTGAACACTGAAGCTTTCTTT
CASPTLVNTEAFF
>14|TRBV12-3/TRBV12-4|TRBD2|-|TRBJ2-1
TGTGCCAGCAGTTTAGTGACTAGCAACAATGAGCAGTTCTTC
CASSLVTSNNEQFF
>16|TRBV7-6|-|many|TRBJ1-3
TGTGCCAGCAGCGACACCACAACGGGGGTCGGAAACACCATATATTTT
CASSDTTTGVGNTIYF
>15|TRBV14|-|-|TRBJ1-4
TGTGCCAGCAGCCAGGACGGGGTCGGAGGTGAAAAACTGTTTTTT
CASSQDGVGGEKLFF
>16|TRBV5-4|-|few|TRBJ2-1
TGTGCCAGCAGCTTGGTTTCGAGGACGACCTACAATGAGCAGTTCTTC
CASSLVSRTTYNEQFF
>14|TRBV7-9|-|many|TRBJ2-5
TGTGCCAGCAGCTTAGGGCAGAAGCAAGAGACCCAGTACTTC
CASSLGQKQETQYF
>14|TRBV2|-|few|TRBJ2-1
TGTGCCAGCAGTTTACAGGGCCGGTACAATGAGCAGTTCTTC
CASSLQGRYNEQFF
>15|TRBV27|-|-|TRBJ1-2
TGTGCCAGCAGTTCGGACCACGCTTCTAACTATGGCTACACCTTC
CASSSDHASNYGYTF
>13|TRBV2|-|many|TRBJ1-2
TGTGCCAGCACGCCGACAGGACCGTATGGCTACACCTTC
CASTPTGPYGYTF
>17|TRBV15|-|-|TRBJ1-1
TGTGCCACCAGCAGCCACCGACCGGGACGGGAGGGCACTGAAGCTTTCTTT
CATSSHRPGREGTEAFF
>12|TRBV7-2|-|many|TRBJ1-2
TGTGCCAGCAGCCACGCAGGTTGGAGCTACACCTTC
CASSHAGWSYTF
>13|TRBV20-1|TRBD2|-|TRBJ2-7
TGCAGTGCTAGCCGGGAGGGCTCCTACGAGCAGTACTTC
CSASREGSYEQYF
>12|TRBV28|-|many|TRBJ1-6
TGTGCCAGCAGTCTCAGACGTTCACCCCTCCACTTT
CASSLRRSPLHF
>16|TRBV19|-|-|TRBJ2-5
TGTGCCAGTAGTGCGGCGCAAGACAGTTTACAAGAGACCCAGTACTTC
CASSAAQDSLQETQYF
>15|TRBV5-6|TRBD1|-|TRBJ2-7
TGTGCCAGCAGCTTCCGGGACAGGTCTTCCCACGAGCAGTACTTC
CASSFRDRSSHEQYF
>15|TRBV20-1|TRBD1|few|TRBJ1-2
TGCAGTGTTCCGGGACAGGGGACCGCTAACTATGGCTACACCTTC
CSVPGQGTANYGYTF
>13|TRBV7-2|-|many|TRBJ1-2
TGTGCCAGCAGCACTGATCGAGGTTCAGTCTACACCTTC
CASSTDRGSVYTF
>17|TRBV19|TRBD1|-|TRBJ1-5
TGTGCCAGTAGTATAGACAAGGGACAGTCTATAAATCAGCCCCAGCATTTT
CASSIDKGQSINQPQHF
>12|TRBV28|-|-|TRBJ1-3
TGTGCCAGCACCTTACCCCGAGGCACCATATATTTT
CASTLPRGTIYF
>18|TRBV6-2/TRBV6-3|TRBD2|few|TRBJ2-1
TGTGCCAGCAGTTACGGTCTAGCGGGGAGGAGCTCCTACAATGAGCAGTTCTTC
CASSYGLAGRSSYNEQFF
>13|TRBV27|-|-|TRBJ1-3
TGTGCCAGCAGTTTCACTCCTGGAAACACCATATATTTT
CASSFTPGNTIYF
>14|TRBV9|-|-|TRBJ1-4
TGTGCCAGCAGCGGGGGAGGCTTAATCGAAAAACTGTTTTTT
CASSGGGLIEKLFF
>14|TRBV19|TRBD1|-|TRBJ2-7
TGTGCCAGCTCAGACCGGGACAGGGGATGGGAGCAGTACTTC
CASSDRDRGWEQYF
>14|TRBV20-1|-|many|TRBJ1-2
TGCAGTGCCTTGCCTGCAGGGATCGATCTCGGCTACACCTTC
CSALPAGIDLGYTF
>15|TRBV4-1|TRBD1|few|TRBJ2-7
TGCGCCAGCAGCCAGGAACTCGGACAGGGCGCCGAGCAGTACTTC
CASSQELGQGAEQYF
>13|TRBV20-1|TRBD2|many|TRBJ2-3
TGCAGTGCTAGAGGGACTAGCGGGGATACGCAGTATTTT
CSARGTSGDTQYF
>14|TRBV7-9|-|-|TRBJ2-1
TGTGTCAGCAGCTCACAAATTTTGACGGATGAGCAGTTCTTC
CVSSSQILTDEQFF